The sequence of this T cell receptor beta chain was determined in a study of T cell responses to AZD1222 COVID-19 vaccine. The table came from immunoSEQ multiplex PCR; TCRdb's copy has only in-frame clones and leaves some out. The table shows approximately 190,000 clones, with approximately 92% occurring only once. J gave up 6 bases and V 5 bases, and 8 bases lay outside the gene matches. CDR1 is MNHEY, CDR2 SVGAGI, per germline. There are 14 residues in the CDR3. This receptor was taken from an adult in good health. V and J are TRBV6-5 and TRBJ1-2; 8 nucleotides line up with TRBD1. This specimen was peripheral blood, taken on day 0 of AZD1222 vaccination. CDR3 amino acids: CASSTRQGLDGYTF. The CDR3 DNA sequence: TGTGCCAGCAGTACGAGACAGGGGCTCGATGGCTACACCTTC.